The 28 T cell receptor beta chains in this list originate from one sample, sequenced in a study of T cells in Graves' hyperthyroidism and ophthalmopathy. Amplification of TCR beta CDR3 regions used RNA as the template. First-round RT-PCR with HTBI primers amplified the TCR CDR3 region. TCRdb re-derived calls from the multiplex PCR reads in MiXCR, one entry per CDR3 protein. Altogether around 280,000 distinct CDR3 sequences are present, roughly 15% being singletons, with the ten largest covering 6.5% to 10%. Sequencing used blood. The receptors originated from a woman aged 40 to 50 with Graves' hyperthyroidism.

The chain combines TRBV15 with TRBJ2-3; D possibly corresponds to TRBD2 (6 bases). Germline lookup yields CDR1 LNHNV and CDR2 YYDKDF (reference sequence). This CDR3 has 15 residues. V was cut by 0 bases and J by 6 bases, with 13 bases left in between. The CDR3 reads CATSRDGLATDTQYF. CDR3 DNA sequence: TGTGCCACCAGCAGAGATGGCCTAGCGACGGATACGCAGTATTTT.

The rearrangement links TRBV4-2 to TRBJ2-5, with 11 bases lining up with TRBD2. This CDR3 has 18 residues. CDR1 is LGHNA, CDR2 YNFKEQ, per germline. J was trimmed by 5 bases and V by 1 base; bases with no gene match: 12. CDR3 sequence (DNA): TGTGCCAGCAGCCAAGCTTTTATAGCGGGAGGGCCGGGGGAGACCCAGTACTTC. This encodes CASSQAFIAGGPGETQYF.

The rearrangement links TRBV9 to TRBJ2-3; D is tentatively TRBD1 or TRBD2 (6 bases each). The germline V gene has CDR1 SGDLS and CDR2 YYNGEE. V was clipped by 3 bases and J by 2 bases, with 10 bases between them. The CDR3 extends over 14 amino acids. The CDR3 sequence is CASSEGDFTDTQYF. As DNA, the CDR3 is TGTGCCAGCAGCGAGGGGGACTTCACAGATACGCAGTATTTT.

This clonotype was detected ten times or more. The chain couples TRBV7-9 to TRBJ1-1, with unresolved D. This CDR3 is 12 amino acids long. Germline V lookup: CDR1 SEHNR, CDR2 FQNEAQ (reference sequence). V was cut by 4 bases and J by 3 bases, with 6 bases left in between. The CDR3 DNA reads TGTGCCAGCAGCTCCCACTACACTGAAGCTTTCTTT. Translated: CASSSHYTEAFF.

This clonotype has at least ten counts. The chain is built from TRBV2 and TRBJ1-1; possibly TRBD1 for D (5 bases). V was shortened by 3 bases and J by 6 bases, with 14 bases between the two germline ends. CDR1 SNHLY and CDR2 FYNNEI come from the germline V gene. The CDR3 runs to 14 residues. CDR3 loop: CASSEGGRVAEAFF. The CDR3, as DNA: TGTGCCAGCAGTGAGGGGGGGAGGGTGGCTGAAGCTTTCTTT.

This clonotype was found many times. The DNA of the CDR3 is TGCGCCAGCAGTGAGTCGGGGCCAGCGGGAGTAAAATACGAGCAGTACTTC. Translation: CASSESGPAGVKYEQYF. The rearrangement links TRBV10-2 to TRBJ2-7, with 8 nucleotides matching TRBD2. The CDR3 extends over 17 amino acids. With 0 bases clipped from V and 4 bases from J, the junction kept 11 bases outside the gene matches. CDR1 is WSHSY and CDR2 is SAAADI in the germline V gene.

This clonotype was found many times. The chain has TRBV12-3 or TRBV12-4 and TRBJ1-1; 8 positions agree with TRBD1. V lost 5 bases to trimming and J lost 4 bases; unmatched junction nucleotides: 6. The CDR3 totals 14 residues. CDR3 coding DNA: TGTGCCAGCAGTCCAGACAGGGGAAGCACTGAAGCTTTCTTT. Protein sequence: CASSPDRGSTEAFF.

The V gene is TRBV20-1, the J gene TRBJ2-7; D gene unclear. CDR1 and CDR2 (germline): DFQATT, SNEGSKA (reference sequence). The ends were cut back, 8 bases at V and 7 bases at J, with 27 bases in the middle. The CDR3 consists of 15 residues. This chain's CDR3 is CSTPRVPRTTDEQYF. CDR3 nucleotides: TGCAGTACCCCAAGGGTCCCCCGGACCACGGATGAGCAGTACTTC.

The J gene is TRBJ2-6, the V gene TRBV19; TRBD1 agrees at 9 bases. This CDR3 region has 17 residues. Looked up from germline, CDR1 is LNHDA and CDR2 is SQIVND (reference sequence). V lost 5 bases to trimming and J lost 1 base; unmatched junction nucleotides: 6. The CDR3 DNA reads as TGTGCCAGTAGTGAACAGGGGGCACGATCTGGGGCCAACGTCCTGACTTTC. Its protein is CASSEQGARSGANVLTF.

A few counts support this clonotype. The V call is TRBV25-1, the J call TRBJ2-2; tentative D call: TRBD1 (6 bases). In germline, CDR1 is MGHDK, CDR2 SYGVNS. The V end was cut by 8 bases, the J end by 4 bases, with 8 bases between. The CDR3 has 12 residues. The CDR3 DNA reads TGTGCCAGCCAGACAGGCACCGGGGAGCTGTTTTTT. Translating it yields CASQTGTGELFF.

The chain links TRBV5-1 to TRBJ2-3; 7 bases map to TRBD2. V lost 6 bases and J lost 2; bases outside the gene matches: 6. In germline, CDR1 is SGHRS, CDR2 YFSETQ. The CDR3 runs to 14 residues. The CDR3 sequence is CASTSGRITDTQYF. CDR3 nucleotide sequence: TGCGCCAGCACTAGCGGCCGAATCACAGATACGCAGTATTTT. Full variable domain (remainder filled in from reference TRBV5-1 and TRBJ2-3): KAGVTQTPRYLIKTRGQQVTLSCSPISGHRSVSWYQQTPGQGLQFLFEYFSETQRNKGNFPGRFSGRQFSNSRSEMNVSTLELGDSALYLCASTSGRITDTQYFGPGTRLTVL.

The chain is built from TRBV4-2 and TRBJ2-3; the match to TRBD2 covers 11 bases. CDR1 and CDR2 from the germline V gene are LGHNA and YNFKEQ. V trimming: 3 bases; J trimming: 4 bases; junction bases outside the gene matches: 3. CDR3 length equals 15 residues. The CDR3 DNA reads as TGTGCCAGCAGCCAGCGGACTAGCGGGTCAGATACGCAGTATTTT. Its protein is CASSQRTSGSDTQYF.

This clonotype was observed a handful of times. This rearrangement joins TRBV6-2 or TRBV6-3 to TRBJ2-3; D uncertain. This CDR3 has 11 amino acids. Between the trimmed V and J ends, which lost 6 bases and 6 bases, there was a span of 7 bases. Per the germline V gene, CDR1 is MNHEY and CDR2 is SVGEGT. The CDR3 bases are TGTGCCAGCAGATATGGGGATACGCAGTATTTT. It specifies CASRYGDTQYF.

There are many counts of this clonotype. The CDR3 is CASSLAGRETQYF. The CDR3 DNA follows: TGTGCCAGCAGCTTAGCAGGGAGAGAGACCCAGTACTTC. This chain connects TRBV11-2 to TRBJ2-5; possibly TRBD1 or TRBD2 for D (5 bases each). Trimming took 1 base from V and 4 from J, leaving 7 bases between them. CDR1 SGHAT and CDR2 FQNNGV come from the germline V gene. CDR3 length equals 13 residues.

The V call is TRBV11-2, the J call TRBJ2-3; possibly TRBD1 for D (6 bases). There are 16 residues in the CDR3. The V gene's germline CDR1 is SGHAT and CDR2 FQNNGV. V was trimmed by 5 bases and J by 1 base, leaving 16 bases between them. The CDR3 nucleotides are TGTGCCAGCAGCCAAAGGATGGCAGGGGGCACAGATACGCAGTATTTT. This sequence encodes CASSQRMAGGTDTQYF. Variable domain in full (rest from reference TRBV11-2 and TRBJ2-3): EAGVAQSPRYKIIEKRQSVAFWCNPISGHATLYWYQQILGQGPKLLIQFQNNGVVDDSQLPKDRFSAERLKGVDSTLKIQPAKLEDSAVYLCASSQRMAGGTDTQYFGPGTRLTVL.

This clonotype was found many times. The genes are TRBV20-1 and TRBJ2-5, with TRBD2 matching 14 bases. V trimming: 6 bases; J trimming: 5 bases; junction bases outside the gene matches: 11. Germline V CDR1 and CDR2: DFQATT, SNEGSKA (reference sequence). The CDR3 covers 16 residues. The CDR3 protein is CSASPGLAGARETQYF. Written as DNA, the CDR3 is TGCAGTGCCTCCCCGGGACTAGCGGGGGCTAGGGAGACCCAGTACTTC.

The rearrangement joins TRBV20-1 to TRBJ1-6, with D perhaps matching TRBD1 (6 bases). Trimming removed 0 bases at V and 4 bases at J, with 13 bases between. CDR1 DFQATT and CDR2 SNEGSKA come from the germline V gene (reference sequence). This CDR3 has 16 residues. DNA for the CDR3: TGCAGTGCTAGAGAGAGACAGGACGATTATAATTCACCCCTCCACTTT. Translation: CSARERQDDYNSPLHF.

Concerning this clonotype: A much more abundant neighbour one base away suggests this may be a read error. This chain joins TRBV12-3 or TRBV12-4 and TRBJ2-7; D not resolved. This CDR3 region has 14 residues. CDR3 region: CASSLAGKAYELYF. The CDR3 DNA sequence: TGTGCCAGCAGTTTAGCGGGAAAGGCCTACGAGCTGTACTTC.

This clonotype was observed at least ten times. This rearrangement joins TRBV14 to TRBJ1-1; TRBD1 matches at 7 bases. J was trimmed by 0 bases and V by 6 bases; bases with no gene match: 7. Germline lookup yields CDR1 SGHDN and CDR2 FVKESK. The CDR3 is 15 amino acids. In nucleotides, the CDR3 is TGTGCCAGCAGACCGTGGACAGGCATGAACACTGAAGCTTTCTTT. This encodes CASRPWTGMNTEAFF.

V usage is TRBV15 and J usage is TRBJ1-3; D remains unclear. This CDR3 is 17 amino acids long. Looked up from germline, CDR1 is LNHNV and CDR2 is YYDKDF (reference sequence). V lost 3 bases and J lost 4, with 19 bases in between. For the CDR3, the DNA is TGTGCCACCAGCAGTGTTCTGGATTTGAGATCAGGAAACACCATATATTTT. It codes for CATSSVLDLRSGNTIYF.

The CDR3 region is CASGRELSTDTQYF. CDR3 nucleotides: TGTGCCAGTGGGCGGGAGCTTAGCACAGATACGCAGTATTTT. The rearrangement links TRBV27 to TRBJ2-3; TRBD2 matches at 7 bases. There are 14 residues in the CDR3. CDR1 and CDR2 from the germline V gene are MNHEY and SMNVEV (reference sequence). Trimming removed 9 bases from V and 0 bases from J; junction bases left unmatched: 6.

Written as DNA, the CDR3 is TGTGCCAGCAGTGCCCTTAACTCTGGAAACACCATATATTTT. Translated: CASSALNSGNTIYF. This chain links TRBV2 with TRBJ1-3; D is uncertain. This CDR3 has 14 amino acids. Germline V gene sequence: CDR1 SNHLY, CDR2 FYNNEI. The V gene lost 4 bases and the J gene lost 0 bases, with 7 bases spanning the gap.

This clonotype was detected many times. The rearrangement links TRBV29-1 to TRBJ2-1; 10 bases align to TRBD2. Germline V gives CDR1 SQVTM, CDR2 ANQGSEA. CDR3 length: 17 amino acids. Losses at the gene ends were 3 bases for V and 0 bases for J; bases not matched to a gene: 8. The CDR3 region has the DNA TGCAGCGTTGATGAGGGTAGCGGGAGGTCCTCCTACAATGAGCAGTTCTTC. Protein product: CSVDEGSGRSSYNEQFF.

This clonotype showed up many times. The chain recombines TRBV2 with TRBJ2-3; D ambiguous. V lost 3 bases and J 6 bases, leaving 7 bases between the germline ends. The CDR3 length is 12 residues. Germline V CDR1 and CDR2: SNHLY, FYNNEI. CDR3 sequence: CASSEIEDTQYF. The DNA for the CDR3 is TGTGCCAGCAGTGAGATCGAGGATACGCAGTATTTT.

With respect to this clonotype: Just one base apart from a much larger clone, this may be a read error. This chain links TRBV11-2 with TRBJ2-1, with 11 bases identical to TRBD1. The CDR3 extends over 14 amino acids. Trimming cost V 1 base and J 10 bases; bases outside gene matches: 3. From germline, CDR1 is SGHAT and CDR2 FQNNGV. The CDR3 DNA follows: TGTGCCAGCAGCTTAGGGACAGGGGGCCACGAGCAGTTCTTC. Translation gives CASSLGTGGHEQFF.

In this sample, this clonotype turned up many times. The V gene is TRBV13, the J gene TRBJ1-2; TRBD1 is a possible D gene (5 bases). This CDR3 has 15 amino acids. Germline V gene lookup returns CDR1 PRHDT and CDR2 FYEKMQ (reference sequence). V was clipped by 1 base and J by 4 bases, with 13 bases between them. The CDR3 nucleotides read TGTGCCAGCAGCTTAGCGGGCAGGGTCACCTATGGCTACACCTTC. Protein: CASSLAGRVTYGYTF.

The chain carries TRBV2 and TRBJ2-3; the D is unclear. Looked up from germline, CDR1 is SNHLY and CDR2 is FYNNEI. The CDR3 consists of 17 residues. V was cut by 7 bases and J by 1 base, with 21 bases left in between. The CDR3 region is CASNKLRVVTRTDTQYF. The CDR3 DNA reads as TGTGCCAGCAACAAGCTACGGGTTGTGACCCGCACAGATACGCAGTATTTT.

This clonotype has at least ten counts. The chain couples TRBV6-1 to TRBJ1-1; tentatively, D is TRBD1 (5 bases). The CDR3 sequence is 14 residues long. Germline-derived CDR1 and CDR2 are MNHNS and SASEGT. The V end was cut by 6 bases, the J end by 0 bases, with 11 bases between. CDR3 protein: CASRDINMNTEAFF. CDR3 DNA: TGTGCCAGCAGGGACATCAACATGAACACTGAAGCTTTCTTT.